The 27 T cell receptor beta chains presented below share a single source sample, sequenced in a study of shared clonotypes between healthy human individuals. Profiled with immunoSEQ multiplex PCR; TCRdb holds only in-frame clones, not every one. This sample has roughly 2.5 million clones, with more than 90% found just once. The sequencing input was naive CD4+ T cells sorted from blood. Subset in this sample: CD45RA+ positively selected. All receptors come from a man between 18 and 29 years old in good health.

This clone has only one observation. The V call is TRBV9, the J call TRBJ2-5; possible D gene TRBD2, 7 bases. Germline lookup yields CDR1 SGDLS and CDR2 YYNGEE. The CDR3 sequence is 15 residues long. V lost 0 bases and J 5 bases, leaving 14 bases between the germline ends. The CDR3 loop reads CASSVAGGGTETQYF. In DNA form, the CDR3 reads TGTGCCAGCAGCGTAGCTGGGGGGGGCACGGAGACCCAGTACTTC.

The chain links TRBV5-6 to TRBJ1-1, with a weak D call TRBD1 (5 bases). Trimming cost V 3 bases and J 10 bases, with 19 bases left between them. Per the germline V gene, CDR1 is SGHDT and CDR2 is YYEEEE. The CDR3 sequence is 14 residues long. The CDR3 spells CASSSVVGASVAFF. The CDR3 DNA is TGTGCCAGCAGCTCGGTAGTAGGGGCCTCGGTAGCTTTCTTT.

This clone came up a few times. The chain couples TRBV29-1 to TRBJ1-1, with 7 bases fitting TRBD1. Germline CDR1 is SQVTM and CDR2 is ANQGSEA. Trimming at V came to 1 base and at J to 0 bases, leaving 8 bases not matched to a gene. There are 16 residues in the CDR3. In DNA form, the CDR3 reads TGCAGCGTTGAAGGGGCACAGGGGAACATGAACACTGAAGCTTTCTTT. Protein product: CSVEGAQGNMNTEAFF.

This rearrangement joins TRBV15 to TRBJ1-6; a possible D gene is TRBD1 (6 bases). Looked up from germline, CDR1 is LNHNV and CDR2 is YYDKDF (reference sequence). V gave up 1 base and J gave up 10 bases, with 17 bases separating them. This CDR3 has 16 residues. The CDR3 sequence: CATSRAPWGGGSPLHF. The CDR3, as DNA: TGTGCCACCAGCAGAGCCCCCTGGGGAGGGGGATCACCCCTCCACTTT.

The rearrangement joins TRBV27 to TRBJ2-3, with TRBD2 identical over 8 bases. Unmatched junction bases numbered 3, after V lost 3 bases and J lost 4 bases. From germline, CDR1 is MNHEY and CDR2 SMNVEV (reference sequence). The CDR3 contains 14 residues. CDR3 sequence (DNA): TGTGCCAGCAGTTTTCTAGCGGGCCCAGATACGCAGTATTTT. The encoded protein is CASSFLAGPDTQYF.

The chain is built from TRBV6-5 and TRBJ2-1; perhaps TRBD1 as D (6 bases). Germline V lookup: CDR1 MNHEY, CDR2 SVGAGI. The CDR3 totals 12 residues. Trimming removed 6 bases from V and 9 bases from J, with 12 bases in between. CDR3 protein: CASRGAGSEQFF. The DNA for the CDR3 is TGTGCCAGCAGGGGGGCAGGGAGTGAGCAGTTCTTC.

The chain carries TRBV4-3 and TRBJ2-1, with 8 bases that match TRBD2. From germline, CDR1 is LGHNA and CDR2 YSLEER. J gave up 8 bases and V 2 bases, and 5 bases lay outside the gene matches. The CDR3 has 14 residues. Written as DNA, the CDR3 is TGCGCCAGCAGCCAAATGGGGACTAGATATGAGCAGTTCTTC. It translates to CASSQMGTRYEQFF.

A note on this clone: Within the sample, other DNA sequences also encode this same CDR3. V usage is TRBV19 and J usage is TRBJ1-5; D ambiguous. Per germline, CDR1 LNHDA and CDR2 SQIVND (reference sequence). The CDR3 runs 16 residues. The ends were cut back, 5 bases at V and 1 base at J, with 15 bases in the middle. CDR3 bases: TGTGCCAGTAGTTCTCCCCGCGGGGTCAGCAATCAGCCCCAGCATTTT. As protein: CASSSPRGVSNQPQHF.

This chain connects TRBV19 to TRBJ2-7, with a tentative D call TRBD2 (5 bases). V lost 9 bases to trimming and J lost 4 bases, with 13 bases between them. CDR3 size: 12 residues. The germline V gene has CDR1 LNHDA and CDR2 SQIVND (reference sequence). The CDR3 protein is CASSTGMYEQYF. CDR3 nucleotide sequence: TGTGCCAGCTCGACGGGGATGTACGAGCAGTACTTC.

The rearrangement uses TRBV7-9 and TRBJ2-3; D may be TRBD1 or TRBD2 (5 bases each). The V end was cut by 3 bases, the J end by 4 bases, with 11 bases between. In germline, CDR1 is SEHNR, CDR2 FQNEAQ (reference sequence). The CDR3 loop spans 14 amino acids. The CDR3 DNA sequence: TGTGCCAGCAGCTTTTCTCGGGGCGCAGATACGCAGTATTTT. It codes for CASSFSRGADTQYF.

This chain links TRBV15 with TRBJ2-5; possibly TRBD1 for D (6 bases). The DNA matches TRBJ2-7 better at its end, which makes the J call doubtful. Germline CDR1 and CDR2: LNHNV and YYDKDF (reference sequence). The CDR3 extends over 15 amino acids. The CDR3, as DNA: TGTGCCACCAGCAGAGGTAGGGGGAGCCCCTACGAGCAGTACTTC. Protein: CATSRGRGSPYEQYF.

The chain links TRBV9 to TRBJ2-3; D could derive from TRBD1 or TRBD2 (5 bases each). The CDR3 loop spans 16 amino acids. Looked up from germline, CDR1 is SGDLS and CDR2 is YYNGEE. The V end lost 3 bases, the J end lost 1 base, and 15 bases lay between the germline ends. The CDR3 coding sequence is TGTGCCAGCAGCGCCGGGGACGGGCGGGGCACAGATACGCAGTATTTT. It codes for CASSAGDGRGTDTQYF. The variable domain in full, completed from reference TRBV9 and TRBJ2-3, reads DSGVTQTPKHLITATGQRVTLRCSPRSGDLSVYWYQQSLDQGLQFLIQYYNGEERAKGNILERFSAQQFPDLHSELNLSSLELGDSALYFCASSAGDGRGTDTQYFGPGTRLTVL.

Points on this clone: Other DNA sequences in the sample encode the same CDR3. The V call is TRBV6-5, the J call TRBJ2-2, with TRBD2 identical over 11 bases. CDR3 size: 16 residues. V gave up 2 bases and J gave up 2 bases; unmatched junction bases: 1. Germline CDR1 and CDR2: MNHEY and SVGAGI. CDR3 protein: CASSYGTSGNTGELFF. CDR3 nucleotides: TGTGCCAGCAGTTACGGGACTAGCGGAAACACCGGGGAGCTGTTTTTT.

Of note for this clone: Other DNA sequences from this sample encode an identical CDR3 as well. The chain couples TRBV28 to TRBJ1-2, with D tentatively TRBD1 (6 bases). Trimming cost V 6 bases and J 5 bases, with 13 bases left between them. CDR3 length: 13 amino acids. Per germline, CDR1 MDHEN and CDR2 SYDVKM. CDR3 region: CASRQGLGYGYTF. In nucleotides, the CDR3 is TGTGCCAGCAGGCAGGGGCTGGGGTATGGCTACACCTTC.

This clone was seen a few times. This chain links TRBV10-3 with TRBJ1-1; D gene uncertain. This CDR3 is 11 amino acids long. Per germline, CDR1 ENHRY and CDR2 SYGVKD. Deletions cut 1 base from V and 8 bases from J, with 5 bases between. DNA of the CDR3: TGTGCCATCAGTGAGTTTGGGGAAGCTTTCTTT. This gives the protein CAISEFGEAFF.

Of note for this clone: Additional DNA sequences in this sample encode the identical CDR3. The V and J genes are TRBV2 and TRBJ1-2; 8 positions agree with TRBD1. The V and J ends lost 4 bases and 4 bases, in that order; junction bases with no gene match: 2. Germline V gene data show CDR1 as SNHLY and CDR2 as FYNNEI. The CDR3 totals 13 residues. Here the CDR3 DNA reads TGTGCCAGCAGTGGGACAGGGTCCTATGGCTACACCTTC. The encoded protein is CASSGTGSYGYTF.

This chain uses TRBV6-6 with TRBJ2-7; D perhaps matches TRBD1 (5 bases). CDR1 and CDR2 (germline): MNHNY, SVGAGI (reference sequence). Trimming cost V 8 bases and J 4 bases, with 15 bases left between them. There are 13 residues in the CDR3. In DNA, the CDR3 is TGTGCCAGCCAGTTGGGGCATGGGTACGAGCAGTACTTC. Translated: CASQLGHGYEQYF.

The chain joins TRBV6-1 to TRBJ2-7, with D tentatively TRBD1 (5 bases). The CDR3 totals 12 residues. CDR1 and CDR2 from the germline V gene are MNHNS and SASEGT. The germline V and J ends were trimmed by 10 bases and 1 base, with 11 bases remaining between them. The CDR3 is CATKTASYEQYF. The DNA for the CDR3 is TGTGCCACAAAGACAGCTTCCTACGAGCAGTACTTC.

The J gene is TRBJ2-1, the V gene TRBV6-4; unclear D gene. V was cut by 2 bases and J by 3 bases, with 17 bases left in between. The germline CDR1 and CDR2 sequences are MRHNA and SNTAGT. The CDR3 runs 17 residues. CDR3 DNA sequence: TGTGCCAGCAGTGACAGCCTCAGCCCTTTTAACTACAATGAGCAGTTCTTC. It translates to CASSDSLSPFNYNEQFF.

The rearrangement links TRBV7-3 to TRBJ2-2; 9 nucleotides line up with TRBD1. The CDR3 sequence is 16 residues long. Trimming removed 4 bases from V and 3 bases from J; junction bases left unmatched: 6. The V gene's germline CDR1 is SGHTA and CDR2 FQGTGA. The CDR3 protein is CASSSRQGGDTGELFF. CDR3 DNA sequence: TGTGCCAGCAGCTCCCGACAGGGGGGGGACACCGGGGAGCTGTTTTTT.

The V and J genes are TRBV7-2 and TRBJ2-7; TRBD2 matches 12 bases. The CDR3 covers 17 residues. Germline CDR1 is SGHTA and CDR2 is FQGNSA. V shed 3 bases and J 2 bases; nucleotides not matched to a gene: 8. Written as DNA, the CDR3 is TGTGCCAGCAGCTTTTATCTAGCGGGAGGGGCCCCCTACGAGCAGTACTTC. It is translated as CASSFYLAGGAPYEQYF.

V gene TRBV6-5 combines with J gene TRBJ2-4, with 7 bases fitting TRBD1. Germline V gene lookup returns CDR1 MNHEY and CDR2 SVGAGI. Trimming took 5 bases from V and 11 from J; bases not matched to a gene: 3. The CDR3 length is 11 residues. CDR3 bases: TGTGCCAGCAGTCAGGGACAGTTTCAGTACTTC. Its protein product is CASSQGQFQYF.

The rearrangement uses TRBV6-5 and TRBJ1-2; no clear D gene. Germline loops: CDR1 MNHEY, CDR2 SVGAGI. V lost 0 bases, J lost 8 bases, and 13 bases lay in between. CDR3 length: 14 residues. The CDR3, as DNA: TGTGCCAGCAGTTACTCACATCAGCCGGGGGGCTACACCTTC. Amino acid sequence: CASSYSHQPGGYTF.

This clone was seen just once. The CDR3 loop reads CASSLLRQGDTYGYTF. The DNA for the CDR3 is TGTGCCAGCAGTTTACTGCGCCAGGGGGATACCTATGGCTACACCTTC. This chain uses TRBV28 with TRBJ1-2; 7 bases fit TRBD1. Germline V gene sequence: CDR1 MDHEN, CDR2 SYDVKM. The CDR3 covers 16 residues. With 2 bases clipped from V and 4 bases from J, the junction kept 10 bases outside the gene matches.

There are a few counts of this clone. V usage is TRBV7-2 and J usage is TRBJ1-5, with 9 bases fitting TRBD1. Germline CDR1 and CDR2: SGHTA and FQGNSA. The CDR3 length is 15 residues. J lost 7 bases, V lost 1 base, and 5 bases had no gene match. The CDR3 DNA follows: TGTGCCAGCAGCTTAGAGGGACAGGGAGAACAGCCCCAGCATTTT. Residues: CASSLEGQGEQPQHF.

The chain is built from TRBV29-1 and TRBJ1-4; 7 bases align to TRBD1. J was trimmed by 2 bases and V by 7 bases; bases with no gene match: 4. The germline V gene encodes CDR1 SQVTM and CDR2 ANQGSEA. The length of the CDR3 is 13 residues. The CDR3 spells CSGTDRTNEKLFF. CDR3 bases: TGCAGCGGGACGGACAGGACTAATGAAAAACTGTTTTTT. Full variable domain (missing parts from reference TRBV29-1 and TRBJ1-4): SAVISQKPSRDICQRGTSLTIQCQVDSQVTMMFWYRQQPGQSLTLIATANQGSEATYESGFVIDKFPISRPNLTFSTLTVSNMSPEDSSIYLCSGTDRTNEKLFFGSGTQLSVL.

CDR3 sequence: CASSLPLAGALNEQFF. CDR3 in DNA: TGTGCCAGCAGCTTACCCCTAGCGGGAGCCCTAAATGAGCAGTTCTTC. The V call is TRBV7-9, the J call TRBJ2-1, with TRBD2 identical over 10 bases. This CDR3 spans 16 amino acids. V lost 2 bases to trimming and J lost 7 bases; unmatched junction nucleotides: 8. In germline, CDR1 is SEHNR, CDR2 FQNEAQ (reference sequence). The full variable domain, completed using reference TRBV7-9 and TRBJ2-1, is DTGVSQNPRHKITKRGQNVTFRCDPISEHNRLYWYRQTLGQGPEFLTYFQNEAQLEKSRLLSDRFSAERPKGSFSTLEIQRTEQGDSAMYLCASSLPLAGALNEQFFGPGTRLTVL.